This T cell receptor beta chain derives from a study of T-cell reconstitution after alpha-beta-depleted transplantation in children. This clonotype occurred many times. Preparing the TCRbeta library involved the use of unique molecular identifiers. MiXCR, run by TCRdb on the PCR reads, gives a single entry per CDR3 protein. The sample records roughly 590,000 distinct CDR3 sequences, about 15% being singletons. Germline loops: CDR1 SGHTA, CDR2 FQGNSA. V was clipped by 1 base and J by 3 bases, with 10 bases between them. The CDR3 has 15 residues. The sequence derives from a human donor who donated a stem cell graft to a child with acute myeloid leukemia. V usage is TRBV7-2 and J usage is TRBJ2-1; D is ambiguous. The input for sequencing was PBMCs from the stem cell graft donor, taken from the stem cell graft. CDR3 in amino acids: CASSLGPIIYNEQFF. The CDR3, as DNA: TGTGCCAGCAGCTTAGGGCCGATAATCTACAATGAGCAGTTCTTC.